Below, 13 T cell receptor beta chains from the same sample are listed, as sequenced in a study of shared clonotypes between healthy human individuals. The naive CD8 subset, CD45RO-negative cells positively selected for CCR7, excluded terminally differentiated effector memory CD45RA+ cells. The method was immunoSEQ multiplex PCR; TCRdb's version includes in-frame clones alone and lacks a portion of them. The sample lists fewer than 850,000 clones, about 96% occurring once. Source material: naive CD8+ T cells sorted from blood. These receptors were taken from a man aged 25-40 years in good health.

The chain has TRBV2 and TRBJ2-1; D gene unclear. The germline gives CDR1 SNHLY, CDR2 FYNNEI. V was shortened by 4 bases and J by 0 bases, with 7 bases between the two germline ends. The CDR3 runs to 14 residues. In DNA form, the CDR3 reads TGTGCCAGCAGTGCCCAGAGCTCCTACAATGAGCAGTTCTTC. Amino acid sequence: CASSAQSSYNEQFF.

This clone has only one observation. The gene calls are TRBV7-9 and TRBJ1-2; D gene ambiguous. In germline, CDR1 is SEHNR, CDR2 FQNEAQ (reference sequence). The CDR3 runs 15 residues. Trimming pared 1 base from V and 1 base from J, leaving 10 bases between. The CDR3 reads CASSLDPTDNYGYTF. The CDR3 nucleotides read TGTGCCAGCAGCTTAGACCCAACAGATAACTATGGCTACACCTTC.

The V gene is TRBV28, the J gene TRBJ2-7, with D perhaps TRBD2 (7 bases). The CDR3 contains 14 residues. The V and J ends lost 4 bases and 6 bases respectively, with 16 bases between them. In germline, CDR1 is MDHEN, CDR2 SYDVKM. As DNA, the CDR3 is TGTGCCAGCAGTTACCTACGGGGGGCGGGCGAGCAGTACTTC. Its protein product is CASSYLRGAGEQYF. The variable domain in full, completed from reference TRBV28 and TRBJ2-7, reads DVKVTQSSRYLVKRTGEKVFLECVQDMDHENMFWYRQDPGLGLRLIYFSYDVKMKEKGDIPEGYSVSREKKERFSLILESASTNQTSMYLCASSYLRGAGEQYFGPGTRLTVT.

Details on this clone: Other nucleotide sequences in the sample specify the same CDR3. The rearrangement links TRBV5-1 to TRBJ2-1; 14 bases are shared with TRBD2. With V trimmed by 4 bases and J by 5 bases, 2 bases remained unmatched. This CDR3 region has 15 residues. Germline CDR1 SGHRS, CDR2 YFSETQ. As DNA, the CDR3 is TGCGCCAGCAGCCTGGGACTAGCGGGAGACAATGAGCAGTTCTTC. Its protein is CASSLGLAGDNEQFF.

The CDR3 DNA reads as TGCAGCGTTTCCGAAACTCTAGCGGGACCCCGAGATACGCAGTATTTT. Translated, it gives CSVSETLAGPRDTQYF. The rearrangement uses TRBV29-1 and TRBJ2-3, with TRBD2 identical over 9 bases. Losses at the gene ends were 5 bases for V and 5 bases for J; bases not matched to a gene: 14. The CDR3 contains 16 residues. CDR1 SQVTM and CDR2 ANQGSEA come from the germline V gene.

The rearrangement joins TRBV18 to TRBJ2-3, with D unclear. Germline V gene sequence: CDR1 KGHSH, CDR2 LQKENI. This CDR3 is 15 amino acids long. The V end was cut by 3 bases, the J end by 4 bases, with 14 bases between. The CDR3 spells CASSPSSSYSDTQYF. The CDR3 DNA sequence: TGTGCCAGCTCACCGTCTAGTTCTTATTCAGATACGCAGTATTTT.

The chain carries TRBV2 and TRBJ2-1; a weak D match, TRBD2 (5 bases). Trimming cost V 7 bases and J 6 bases, with 13 bases left between them. CDR1 and CDR2 from the germline V gene are SNHLY and FYNNEI. CDR3 length equals 13 residues. The CDR3 DNA reads as TGTGCCAGCACCCCTAGCCTCTTCAATGAGCAGTTCTTC. This translates into CASTPSLFNEQFF.

The V call is TRBV5-1, the J call TRBJ1-3, with 7 bases aligning to TRBD1. The CDR3 extends over 17 amino acids. With V trimmed by 1 base and J by 0 bases, 7 bases remained unmatched. Germline-derived CDR1 and CDR2 are SGHRS and YFSETQ. The CDR3 loop reads CASSLINRQGSGNTIYF. The CDR3, as DNA: TGCGCCAGCAGCTTGATAAATCGACAGGGCTCTGGAAACACCATATATTTT.

The rearrangement links TRBV9 to TRBJ2-7; 8 bases match TRBD2. The length of the CDR3 is 15 residues. The germline V gene has CDR1 SGDLS and CDR2 YYNGEE. J was trimmed by 4 bases and V by 0 bases; bases with no gene match: 6. In nucleotides, the CDR3 is TGTGCCAGCAGCGTAGAGGCGGGAGGACTGTACGAGCAGTACTTC. Encoded protein: CASSVEAGGLYEQYF.

V and J are TRBV7-8 and TRBJ2-7; TRBD1 matches 8 bases. The CDR3 runs 15 residues. Germline CDR1 is SGHVS and CDR2 is FQNEAQ. Trimming took 1 base from V and 3 from J; bases not matched to a gene: 5. CDR3 in DNA: TGTGCCAGCAGCTTAGTAGCGGACAGGGACTACGAGCAGTACTTC. Protein: CASSLVADRDYEQYF. Variable domain in full (rest from reference TRBV7-8 and TRBJ2-7): GAGVSQSPRYKVAKRGQDVALRCDPISGHVSLFWYQQALGQGPEFLTYFQNEAQLDKSGLPSDRFFAERPEGSVSTLKIQRTQQEDSAVYLCASSLVADRDYEQYFGPGTRLTVT.

This clone was detected only once. The V gene is TRBV5-1, the J gene TRBJ2-7, with 9 bases matching TRBD1. Germline CDR1 SGHRS, CDR2 YFSETQ. The CDR3 sequence is 14 residues long. Germline trimming cut 0 bases from V and 5 bases from J; bases unmatched to any gene: 3. The CDR3 DNA sequence: TGCGCCAGCAGCTTGGGGACAGGGGTCGACGAGCAGTACTTC. Protein sequence: CASSLGTGVDEQYF.

The chain combines TRBV6-6 with TRBJ1-2; D might be TRBD1 (5 bases). The germline V and J ends were trimmed by 4 bases and 4 bases, with 10 bases remaining between them. The CDR3 is 13 amino acids. Germline loops: CDR1 MNHNY, CDR2 SVGAGI (reference sequence). The DNA for the CDR3 is TGTGCCAGCAGTTCGGGACTCCGCTATGGCTACACCTTC. Residues: CASSSGLRYGYTF.

The V and J genes are TRBV29-1 and TRBJ2-2, with 9 positions matching TRBD1. The V segment lost 2 bases and the J segment 6 bases; nucleotides outside the gene matches: 7. Per germline, CDR1 SQVTM and CDR2 ANQGSEA. This CDR3 contains 15 residues. The CDR3 here is CSVETGQGGPGELFF. The CDR3 bases are TGCAGCGTTGAAACGGGACAGGGAGGTCCCGGGGAGCTGTTTTTT.